This T cell receptor beta chain was captured in a study of control samples from healthy donors and cancer patients. Assay used: immunoSEQ multiplex PCR; TCRdb lists only in-frame clones, some missing. The sample includes around 150,000 clones, 95% to 96% of them seen just once. Only one count was recorded for this clone. The CDR3 consists of 13 residues. V lost 7 bases to trimming and J lost 0 bases, with 9 bases between them. This TCR was sampled from a woman aged 30 to 39 in good health. Sequencing was done on a sample of blood. The genes are TRBV12-3 or TRBV12-4 and TRBJ1-1; D unclear. The chain's CDR3 is CASTSLMNTEAFF. CDR3 DNA: TGTGCCAGCACCTCTCTCATGAACACTGAAGCTTTCTTT.